The 23 T cell receptor beta chains given below trace back to one sample, sequenced in a study of T cell repertoires in cytomegalovirus infection. TCRdb recomputed calls from the reads with MiXCR, one row per CDR3 protein. The repertoire holds some 800,000 distinct CDR3 sequences, with 25% to 30% as singletons. No antigen is known for these receptors. This sample comprised cultured CD8+ T cells from PBMCs, obtained from culture after CMV antigen stimulation. These receptor sequences come from a human donor in good health (CMV status not recorded). Some clones in this sample may be carry-over from other donors' samples.

The chain recombines TRBV12-3 or TRBV12-4 with TRBJ2-2; no reliable D call. CDR3 size: 15 residues. V lost 0 bases and J 10 bases, leaving 15 bases between the germline ends. DNA of the CDR3: TGTGCCAGCAGTTTAGCGATCTTGGTCCCCTTGGAGCTGTTTTTT. Translated: CASSLAILVPLELFF.

The chain recombines TRBV27 with TRBJ2-7, with no clear D. Germline V gives CDR1 MNHEY, CDR2 SMNVEV (reference sequence). V shed 6 bases and J shed 4 bases, with 13 bases lying between them. CDR3 length equals 13 residues. CDR3 nucleotides: TGTGCCAGCAGCCACTCCCGGGTATACGAGCAGTACTTC. This encodes CASSHSRVYEQYF.

The chain carries TRBV5-4 and TRBJ2-5; TRBD1 aligns across 10 bases. CDR1 and CDR2 (germline): SGHNT, YYREEE (reference sequence). This CDR3 region has 14 residues. The ends lost 7 bases at V and 5 bases at J; junction bases unmatched: 8. CDR3 residues: CASAEDRGQETQYF. CDR3 nucleotides: TGTGCCAGCGCGGAAGACAGGGGGCAGGAGACCCAGTACTTC.

This clonotype was counted a few times. The rearrangement uses TRBV28 and TRBJ2-7, with a tentative D call TRBD1 (6 bases). Trimming removed 4 bases from V and 1 base from J, with 11 bases in between. This CDR3 is built from 14 residues. The germline CDR1 and CDR2 sequences are MDHEN and SYDVKM. The CDR3 region has the DNA TGTGCCAGCAGTTCATTCAGGGGTTCCTACGAGCAGTACGTC. This codes for CASSSFRGSYEQYV.

There are a few counts of this clonotype. The chain recombines TRBV7-2 with TRBJ2-3, with 11 nucleotides matching TRBD2. Germline loops: CDR1 SGHTA, CDR2 FQGNSA. Trimming cost V 3 bases and J 2 bases; bases outside gene matches: 16. This CDR3 region has 20 residues. The CDR3 DNA reads as TGTGCCAGCAGCTTCCCTCATAGCGGGGGGGCGGGGGACTCCACAGATACGCAGTATTTT. Amino acid sequence: CASSFPHSGGAGDSTDTQYF.

This clonotype was recorded at least ten times. The chain joins TRBV7-2 to TRBJ2-7, with unresolved D. The CDR3 spans 16 residues. The germline V gene has CDR1 SGHTA and CDR2 FQGNSA. Deletions cut 1 base from V and 0 bases from J, with 13 bases between. CDR3 DNA sequence: TGTGCCAGCAGCTTAGGAGCCAGCGACCACTCCTACGAGCAGTACTTC. It translates to CASSLGASDHSYEQYF.

J is TRBJ1-1 and V is TRBV27; possibly TRBD1 for D (5 bases). Trimming stripped 2 bases from V and 2 bases from J, with 9 bases between. CDR1 MNHEY and CDR2 SMNVEV come from the germline V gene (reference sequence). This CDR3 spans 14 amino acids. This CDR3 reads CASSLQGYNTEAFF. CDR3 sequence (DNA): TGTGCCAGCAGTTTACAGGGTTATAACACTGAAGCTTTCTTT.

This clonotype appeared many times. Here the CDR3 reads CASSLWQDQNTEAFF. The CDR3 DNA follows: TGTGCCAGCAGCTTATGGCAGGATCAAAACACTGAAGCTTTCTTT. V gene TRBV7-6 combines with J gene TRBJ1-1; no firm D call. The CDR3 length is 15 residues. CDR1 is SGHVS, CDR2 FNYEAQ, per germline. V dropped 2 bases and J dropped 2 bases, with 12 bases sitting between them.

This clonotype was observed a handful of times. The chain uses TRBV28 and TRBJ1-6; D ambiguous. The length of the CDR3 is 11 residues. The germline CDR1 and CDR2 sequences are MDHEN and SYDVKM. V was trimmed by 5 bases and J by 14 bases, leaving 10 bases between them. In DNA form, the CDR3 reads TGTGCCAGCAGTCTCAGCGTAGCCCTCCACTTT. Protein product: CASSLSVALHF.

This clonotype was detected a few times. This chain connects TRBV2 to TRBJ2-7, with a possible D match to TRBD1 (5 bases). The CDR3 is 11 amino acids. Germline assignment: CDR1 SNHLY and CDR2 FYNNEI. The V end lost 9 bases, the J end lost 3 bases, and 9 bases lay between the germline ends. In DNA form, the CDR3 reads TGTGCCAGGCAGACAGACTACGAGCAGTACTTC. It yields the protein CARQTDYEQYF.

The chain uses TRBV10-3 and TRBJ2-3; 8 bases are shared with TRBD2. CDR1 is ENHRY, CDR2 SYGVKD, per germline. J was trimmed by 6 bases and V by 10 bases; bases with no gene match: 9. The CDR3 totals 13 residues. CDR3 amino acids: CATHPGGVDTQYF. The CDR3, as DNA: TGTGCCACTCACCCGGGGGGGGTGGATACGCAGTATTTT.

This chain joins TRBV6-5 and TRBJ2-5; D is unclear. Trimming removed 2 bases from V and 2 bases from J, with 15 bases in between. There are 16 residues in the CDR3. The germline CDR1 and CDR2 sequences are MNHEY and SVGAGI. In DNA form, the CDR3 reads TGTGCCAGCAGTTACCCGCCAGGAGACTCACAAGAGACCCAGTACTTC. Encoded protein: CASSYPPGDSQETQYF.

This clonotype appeared a single time. This chain links TRBV20-1 with TRBJ2-5; 7 bases agree with TRBD2. Germline values: CDR1 DFQATT, CDR2 SNEGSKA (reference sequence). J lost 5 bases, V lost 0 bases, and 9 bases had no gene match. This CDR3 spans 15 amino acids. Here the CDR3 reads CSARDGEGAGETQYF. The DNA of the CDR3 is TGCAGTGCTAGAGATGGGGAGGGTGCTGGGGAGACCCAGTACTTC.

This clonotype was observed at least ten times. The chain employs TRBV7-2 and TRBJ1-3; possibly TRBD1 for D (5 bases). Germline assignment: CDR1 SGHTA and CDR2 FQGNSA. The CDR3 is made up of 16 amino acids. V was clipped by 1 base and J by 2 bases, with 12 bases between them. The CDR3 DNA reads as TGTGCCAGCAGCTTAGACGGGGTGACAGCTGGAAACACCATATATTTT. This gives the protein CASSLDGVTAGNTIYF.

V and J are TRBV7-4 and TRBJ2-7, with 8 nucleotides matching TRBD1. The trim removed 5 bases at V and 2 bases at J, leaving 11 bases unmatched. Germline lookup yields CDR1 SGHVT and CDR2 SQSDAQ. The CDR3 is 16 residues long. CDR3 nucleotides: TGTGCCAGCAGCCTGGATCGACAGGGGAGAACCTACGAGCAGTACTTC. This codes for CASSLDRQGRTYEQYF.

This clonotype occurred a few times. The chain combines TRBV11-2 with TRBJ2-7, with D perhaps matching TRBD2 (5 bases). CDR3 size: 13 residues. Germline V gene sequence: CDR1 SGHAT, CDR2 FQNNGV. The V end lost 5 bases, the J end lost 7 bases, and 15 bases lay between the germline ends. This CDR3 reads CASSLRPSGEQYV. CDR3 bases: TGTGCCAGCAGCCTCCGGCCCTCGGGGGAGCAGTACGTC.

The chain employs TRBV12-3 or TRBV12-4 and TRBJ1-1, with TRBD1 as a possible D gene (5 bases). Trimming took off 5 bases at V and 10 bases at J, with 8 bases between the two ends. This CDR3 is built from 10 residues. CDR3 region: CASSGGGAFF. The CDR3 nucleotides are TGTGCCAGCAGTGGGGGGGGAGCTTTCTTT.

The rearrangement uses TRBV15 and TRBJ2-1, with 7 bases aligning to TRBD1. With V trimmed by 1 base and J by 4 bases, 10 bases remained unmatched. The CDR3 runs 17 residues. The V gene's germline CDR1 is LNHNV and CDR2 YYDKDF (reference sequence). CDR3: CATSRALTTGIYNEQFF. The DNA for the CDR3 is TGTGCCACCAGCAGAGCCTTGACGACAGGGATATACAATGAGCAGTTCTTC.

The sample holds one count of this clonotype. The chain has TRBV29-1 and TRBJ2-3; 10 bases are shared with TRBD2. The V and J ends lost 5 bases and 10 bases, in that order; junction bases with no gene match: 9. Germline loops: CDR1 SQVTM, CDR2 ANQGSEA. The CDR3 contains 13 residues. The CDR3 sequence: CSVYSGGSSPQYF. The DNA for the CDR3 is TGCAGCGTTTATAGCGGGGGGTCGAGTCCGCAGTATTTT.

The rearrangement joins TRBV28 to TRBJ2-3; TRBD2 matches at 10 bases. Trimming removed 4 bases from V and 0 bases from J; junction bases left unmatched: 10. The CDR3 consists of 18 residues. Germline values: CDR1 MDHEN, CDR2 SYDVKM. As DNA, the CDR3 is TGTGCCAGCAGTTCCCCTAGCGGGGGCAGGACTAGCACAGATACGCAGTATTTT. Residues: CASSSPSGGRTSTDTQYF.

Only one count was recorded for this clonotype. V and J are TRBV29-1 and TRBJ2-1; weak D call: TRBD1 (6 bases). Per germline, CDR1 SQVTM and CDR2 ANQGSEA. This CDR3 spans 18 amino acids. Trimming took off 0 bases at V and 0 bases at J, with 18 bases between the two ends. The CDR3 region has the DNA TGCAGCGTTGAAGATCTTCCAGGGGAAATTTCCTCCTACAATGAGCAGTTCTTC. Residues: CSVEDLPGEISSYNEQFF.

The chain joins TRBV12-5 to TRBJ2-2; TRBD2 matches 12 bases. CDR3 length: 17 residues. Trimming at V came to 0 bases and at J to 5 bases, leaving 4 bases not matched to a gene. Germline CDR1 reads LGHNT; CDR2 reads FRNRAP. The CDR3 here is CASGLVVLAGGTGELFF. CDR3 bases: TGTGCTAGTGGTTTGGTTGTCCTAGCGGGGGGGACCGGGGAGCTGTTTTTT.

In its sample, this clonotype was seen a few times. The V gene is TRBV2, the J gene TRBJ1-5; D might be TRBD1 (6 bases). Germline lookup yields CDR1 SNHLY and CDR2 FYNNEI. V was cut by 1 base and J by 3 bases, with 16 bases left in between. This CDR3 region has 17 residues. The DNA of the CDR3 is TGTGCCAGCAGTGAAGTACTCCAGGGGACCGTCAATCAGCCCCAGCATTTT. Its translation is CASSEVLQGTVNQPQHF.